Following are 14 T cell receptor beta chains from one sample sequenced in a study of T cell repertoires in aging, cancer and after chemotherapy. Multiplex touch-down PCR with TRB-A/B primers amplified rearranged V-D-J TRB sequences. TCRdb processed the multiplex PCR reads anew with MiXCR; each CDR3 protein has one entry. The sample records about 9,200 distinct CDR3 sequences, about 34% being singletons. The template was genomic DNA from peripheral blood, not RNA. Sequencing used blood. All receptors come from a human donor in good health.

The chain uses TRBV5-4 and TRBJ2-3; 7 bases fit TRBD1. The CDR3 is 14 residues long. V lost 5 bases to trimming and J lost 0 bases; unmatched junction nucleotides: 3. From germline, CDR1 is SGHNT and CDR2 YYREEE (reference sequence). As DNA, the CDR3 is TGTGCCAGCAGAGGGGGCCAGAGCACAGATACGCAGTATTTT. Translating gives CASRGGQSTDTQYF.

This clonotype is medium-sized by share. V usage is TRBV6-2 or TRBV6-3 and J usage is TRBJ2-2; D unclear. This CDR3 contains 13 residues. V was shortened by 2 bases and J by 5 bases, with 6 bases between the two germline ends. Germline assignment: CDR1 MNHEY and CDR2 SVGEGT. The CDR3 nucleotides read TGTGCCAGCAGTTACGGGGAAACCGGGGAGCTGTTTTTT. This sequence encodes CASSYGETGELFF.

V usage is TRBV28 and J usage is TRBJ2-3, with D hard to call. The V gene lost 4 bases and the J gene lost 2 bases, with 10 bases spanning the gap. Germline V gene data show CDR1 as MDHEN and CDR2 as SYDVKM. This CDR3 is 14 amino acids long. Here the CDR3 reads CASSWAVTTDTQYF. The CDR3, as DNA: TGTGCCAGCAGTTGGGCGGTCACCACAGATACGCAGTATTTT.

In its sample, this clonotype was seen a few times. The chain carries TRBV7-9 and TRBJ2-5, with TRBD1 as a possible D gene (6 bases). V lost 0 bases to trimming and J lost 4 bases, with 12 bases between them. The germline CDR1 and CDR2 sequences are SEHNR and FQNEAQ (reference sequence). The CDR3 sequence is 15 residues long. This chain's CDR3 is CASSLALAGAETQYF. CDR3 DNA sequence: TGTGCCAGCAGCTTAGCGCTAGCAGGGGCAGAGACCCAGTACTTC.

The chain combines TRBV6-5 with TRBJ1-2; weak D call: TRBD1 (6 bases). This CDR3 contains 13 residues. Germline V gives CDR1 MNHEY, CDR2 SVGAGI. Trimming stripped 7 bases from V and 4 bases from J, with 13 bases between. CDR3 protein: CASNQQGSYGYTF. DNA of the CDR3: TGTGCCAGCAATCAACAGGGAAGCTATGGCTACACCTTC.

The gene calls are TRBV19 and TRBJ1-5; tentative D call: TRBD1 (6 bases). V lost 0 bases, J lost 3 bases, and 12 bases lay in between. Germline V gene sequence: CDR1 LNHDA, CDR2 SQIVND (reference sequence). The CDR3 loop spans 16 amino acids. In DNA, the CDR3 is TGTGCCAGTAGTATAGATTATTGGGGGGCCAATCAGCCCCAGCATTTT. Protein: CASSIDYWGANQPQHF.

This clonotype turned up a few times. CDR3 sequence reads: CASSPSGGPTYEQYF. The CDR3, as DNA: TGTGCCAGCAGCCCGAGCGGGGGGCCAACCTACGAGCAGTACTTC. The rearrangement joins TRBV7-2 to TRBJ2-7, with TRBD2 matching 9 bases. The trim removed 5 bases at V and 2 bases at J, leaving 7 bases unmatched. The CDR3 totals 15 residues. Germline values: CDR1 SGHTA, CDR2 FQGNSA.

This rearrangement joins TRBV20-1 to TRBJ2-7; D remains unclear. Germline lookup yields CDR1 DFQATT and CDR2 SNEGSKA (reference sequence). Trimming took 3 bases from V and 1 from J, leaving 7 bases between them. The CDR3 is 12 residues long. CDR3 DNA: TGCAGTGCTAGCAAGGGATCCTACGAGCAGTACGTC. This translates into CSASKGSYEQYV.

V and J are TRBV20-1 and TRBJ2-1, with D perhaps matching TRBD1 or TRBD2 (5 bases each). Trimming removed 3 bases at V and 3 bases at J, with 21 bases between. CDR3 length: 17 amino acids. Germline V gene data show CDR1 as DFQATT and CDR2 as SNEGSKA (reference sequence). In DNA form, the CDR3 reads TGCAGTGCTAGGCCCACGGGACGAAGCATGCACTACAATGAGCAGTTCTTC. Residues: CSARPTGRSMHYNEQFF.

This clonotype was picked up a small number of times. The rearrangement uses TRBV5-6 and TRBJ2-7; the D gene is possibly TRBD1 (6 bases). Trimming removed 4 bases at V and 4 bases at J, with 9 bases between. The CDR3 loop spans 12 amino acids. Germline values: CDR1 SGHDT, CDR2 YYEEEE. The CDR3 loop reads CASSHQGYEQYF. Here the CDR3 DNA reads TGTGCCAGCAGCCATCAGGGGTACGAGCAGTACTTC.

This clonotype is termed large (0.1 to 1%). The chain joins TRBV12-3 or TRBV12-4 to TRBJ1-2; 8 nucleotides align to TRBD1. The J segment lost 2 bases and the V segment lost 5 bases, leaving 7 bases of the junction unmatched. This CDR3 has 15 residues. The CDR3 DNA reads TGTGCCAGCAGTGTCAGGGGGCGCGGGAACTATGGCTACACCTTC. This encodes CASSVRGRGNYGYTF.

There are a few counts of this clonotype. A read error may account for a junction end that differs from germline. J is TRBJ1-1 and V is TRBV4-3; no firm D call. The CDR3 has 14 amino acids. CDR1 and CDR2 from the germline V gene are LGHNA and YSLEER. CDR3 sequence: CASSQGRMNTEAFF. Written as DNA, the CDR3 is TGTGCCAGCAGCCAAGGGAGGATGAACACTGAAGCTTTCTTT.

This clonotype was seen a handful of times. This sequence joins TRBV30 and TRBJ1-1; D might be TRBD1 (6 bases). The CDR3 spans 12 residues. Between the trimmed V and J ends, which lost 5 bases and 5 bases, there was a span of 12 bases. Germline-derived CDR1 and CDR2 are GTSNPN and SVGIG (reference sequence). The DNA of the CDR3 is TGTGCCTGGGACACAGGGACAACTGAAGCTTTCTTT. Residues: CAWDTGTTEAFF.

With regard to this clonotype: Its ends do not fully match the called genes, so a read error is possible. The J gene is TRBJ1-5, the V gene TRBV28; D perhaps matches TRBD1 (5 bases). The CDR3 covers 12 residues. Germline values: CDR1 MDHEN, CDR2 SYDVKM. The CDR3 nucleotides are TGTGCCAGCAACAGGTCGGGGCAGCTCCAGCATTTT. It is translated as CASNRSGQLQHF.